The 8 T cell receptor beta chains below were found in one sample sequenced in a study of breast tumors, draining lymph nodes, adjacent tissues. Breast cancer patients provided tissue from their axillary draining lymph nodes. MiXCR, run by TCRdb on the multiplex PCR reads, gives a single entry per CDR3 protein. This sample carries 150,000 to 200,000 distinct CDR3 sequences, approximately 33% of them seen once, and the ten largest clones take around 4%. Specimen: axillary lymph node tissue. These receptors all stem from a female donor with breast cancer. Some clones in this sample may be carry-over from other donors' samples.

With respect to this clonotype: The final CDR3 position lacks the conserved phenylalanine or tryptophan, pointing to a likely read error. The chain combines TRBV7-6 with TRBJ2-1; 12 bases match TRBD2. The CDR3 length is 18 residues. The germline CDR1 and CDR2 sequences are SGHVS and FNYEAQ. The CDR3: CTSSSPTSGRKTKNEQFV. DNA of the CDR3: TGTACCAGCAGCAGCCCTACTAGCGGGAGGAAGACTAAGAATGAGCAGTTCGTC.

This clonotype was picked up one time. This sequence joins TRBV6-2 or TRBV6-3 and TRBJ2-7, with D unresolved. Germline V gene lookup returns CDR1 MNHEY and CDR2 SVGEGT. Between the trimmed V and J ends, which lost 5 bases and 8 bases, there was a span of 13 bases. The CDR3 extends over 12 amino acids. The CDR3, as DNA: TGTGCCAGCAGTCACCGCAGAAACAAGCAGTACTTC. Translated, it gives CASSHRRNKQYF.

Ten or more counts support this clonotype. The chain recombines TRBV15 with TRBJ2-3; D tentatively reads TRBD1 or TRBD2 (6 bases each). Germline-derived CDR1 and CDR2 are LNHNV and YYDKDF (reference sequence). This CDR3 spans 14 amino acids. V was clipped by 3 bases and J by 7 bases, with 14 bases between them. CDR3 in amino acids: CATSSPGAGYTQYF. The DNA for the CDR3 is TGTGCCACCAGCAGCCCAGGGGCGGGATATACGCAGTATTTT.

This clonotype was seen only once. A single base separates this from a much larger clone, so it may be a read error. V is TRBV6-2 or TRBV6-3 and J is TRBJ2-7; D is unresolved. The CDR3 is 13 residues long. From germline, CDR1 is MNHEY and CDR2 SVGEGT. The CDR3 loop is CASFLTGSYEQHF. As DNA, the CDR3 is TGTGCCAGTTTCCTTACGGGTTCCTACGAGCAGCACTTC.

Details on this clonotype: Here the CDR3 omits its conserved ending phenylalanine or tryptophan, so a read error is the likely source. It is unclear where the CDR3 begins or ends on the DNA, so no DNA is shown, and the CDR3 is as TCRdb lists it. The chain recombines TRBV12-3 or TRBV12-4 with TRBJ2-1; the DNA was not compared with TRBD1, the D call given in the table. The CDR3 is 15 residues long, counting both termini. The CDR3 spells CASSWDRGLFGEQFS.

This clonotype has at least ten counts. The gene calls are TRBV7-2 and TRBJ2-2, with D maybe TRBD1 (5 bases). Between the trimmed V and J ends, which lost 3 bases and 7 bases, there was a span of 18 bases. The CDR3 covers 16 residues. Germline V CDR1 and CDR2: SGHTA, FQGNSA. The CDR3 protein is CASSFRFARAVGELFF. CDR3 coding DNA: TGTGCCAGCAGCTTCAGATTCGCCAGGGCCGTCGGGGAGCTGTTTTTT.

The J gene is TRBJ2-1, the V gene TRBV20-1; 9 nucleotides line up with TRBD1. Germline CDR1 and CDR2: DFQATT and SNEGSKA (reference sequence). Trimming removed 4 bases from V and 12 bases from J; junction bases left unmatched: 16. The CDR3 extends over 15 amino acids. Here the CDR3 DNA reads TGCAGTGCTAAATTGACAGGGGGTGGCGCAGATACGCAGTTCTTC. Translating gives CSAKLTGGGADTQFF.

At least ten counts were recorded for this clonotype. The chain couples TRBV6-1 to TRBJ1-3; TRBD1 might be the D (5 bases). This CDR3 is built from 14 residues. Germline lookup yields CDR1 MNHNS and CDR2 SASEGT. Trimming stripped 7 bases from V and 0 bases from J, with 10 bases between. The CDR3 is CASNGGLSGNTIYF. The CDR3 DNA is TGTGCCAGCAATGGGGGACTCTCTGGAAACACCATATATTTT.